This T cell receptor (beta chain) was captured in a study of blood T cell repertoires in COVID-19 (TCRdb year 2020). Looking at the study overall: Collaborator samples came from the United States, Italy and Spain and covered acute and convalescent phases of COVID-19. The prospective study material was composed of cDNA or gDNA derived from T cells, B-cell-depleted T cells, or PBMCs. The dataset comprised deeply sampled blood TCRbeta repertoires from subjects exposed to, actively infected with, or recovered from COVID-19. The repertoires were made available in a free public database intended to serve as a resource for research on the immune response to SARS-CoV-2. Samples were obtained from the ongoing ImmuneRACE study (first 160 participants) and from 1,254 subjects provided by 6 global collaborators. Nearly every sample came with metadata listing a de-identified subject ID, COVID-19 status, age in years and sex. Where available, HLA class I and class II types were obtained from metadata supplied by the sample provider rather than from assay-based typing. The paper's findings and limits, for the study overall: The quantity of clinical and demographic metadata differed by source and by participant and was supplied without curation.

TCRbeta CDR3 regions were amplified from genomic DNA by means of the immunoSEQ Assay, a bias-controlled multiplex PCR. The source study handled its data this way. Within the assay, amplification of reference gene primers was used to estimate how many nucleated cells each sample contained. To quantify the absolute abundance of each unique TCRbeta CDR3 rearrangement, sequence reads were collapsed and filtered. For each sample, productive Simpson clonality was calculated by taking the square root of Simpson's diversity index across productive rearrangements. As stored in TCRdb, this immuneACCESS dataset retains in-frame rearrangements with V and J assigned. A fraction of the clones does not appear; measured against another copy, unresolved V genes explain less than half of the discrepancy, and the remainder lacks a known reason. For V, J and clone size, that table is used; D and trimming come from the DNA. The sample includes roughly 140,000 clones, with approximately 84% observed a single time. In total, the top ten clones hold 1.5% to 2% of the sample.

Enrolling through a virtual design, the prospective study's participants ranged in age from roughly 18 to 90 years and lived across 24 United States geographic areas. In the prospective study, cohorts were assigned on the basis of participant-reported clinical history obtained from a screening survey and a study questionnaire. Exposed participants had been in contact, within 2 weeks of entering the study, with a person who had a PCR-confirmed or clinician-diagnosed case of COVID-19. In the prospective study, mobile phlebotomists collected whole blood, serum and a nasopharyngeal or oropharyngeal swab from each participant. Additional blood draws and questionnaires over an approximately two-month period could optionally be provided by prospective study participants. Before DNA extraction, blood samples from the prospective study were shipped at room temperature or frozen. Spanning cysteine to phenylalanine, the CDR3 consists of 18 amino acids. Only CDR3 DNA is held: 54 bases, read in frame from base 1. CDR1 and CDR2 are read off the germline V gene (reference sequence) as MNHEY and SMNVEV. V loses 6 bases of germline sequence and J loses 3 bases, and the interval between the two ends is 25 bases.

This clone was found once. Its recognized antigen is unknown. Base qualities are not provided; no much larger clone lies one nucleotide away. The source is a woman aged 18-29 years who had been exposed to COVID-19. Sequenced: PBMCs or T cells enriched from blood (not recorded which). The sequence joins TRBV27 to TRBJ2-3, and perhaps TRBD1 as D gene, on 6 matching bases. The CDR3 here reads CASSTRILRGLGTDTQYF. The DNA sequence reads TGTGCCAGCAGCACCCGGATTCTCAGGGGCCTCGGAACAGATACGCAGTATTTT.